The rows below give T cell receptor beta chains drawn from one sample of a study of blood T cell repertoires in COVID-19. Only in-frame clones appear in the TCRdb table, and some are missing; sequencing was by immunoSEQ multiplex PCR. Of about 68,000 clones in the sample, around 85% were seen once. The sample consisted of peripheral blood. These receptor sequences come from a man aged 50 to 60 with acute or convalescent COVID-19. The CDR3 runs from the conserved cysteine through the conserved F or W. A D gene is named only where the DNA matches it firmly. Expanded clones are given a class, and other clones once, few, many or no size at all.

len,v_gene,j_gene,abundance,d_gene,CDR3aa,CDR3nt
14,TRBV7-9,TRBJ2-7,.,TRBD1,CASSSGQGDYEQYF,TGTGCCAGCAGCTCAGGACAGGGAGATTACGAGCAGTACTTC
15,TRBV5-6,TRBJ2-3,once,TRBD2,CASSRELALADTQYF,TGTGCCAGCAGCCGCGAACTAGCGTTGGCAGATACGCAGTATTTT
12,TRBV7-3,TRBJ2-3,.,.,CASSFAADTQYF,TGTGCCAGCAGCTTTGCGGCAGATACGCAGTATTTT
13,TRBV5-6,TRBJ1-5,.,.,CASSGGANQPQHF,TGTGCCAGCAGCGGGGGCGCGAATCAGCCCCAGCATTTT
15,TRBV30,TRBJ2-6,few,TRBD1,CACGLGQAGANVLTF,TGTGCCTGTGGCTTGGGACAGGCTGGGGCCAACGTCCTGACTTTC
13,TRBV30,TRBJ2-3,.,TRBD2,CAGSGGAADTQYF,TGTGCCGGTAGCGGGGGGGCCGCAGATACGCAGTATTTT
15,TRBV5-1,TRBJ1-3,.,.,CASSLNSQTGNTIYF,TGCGCCAGCAGCTTAAACAGTCAGACTGGAAACACCATATATTTT
13,TRBV15,TRBJ1-2,.,.,CATSGRGRYGYTF,TGTGCCACCAGCGGGAGGGGAAGGTATGGCTACACCTTC
18,TRBV4-1,TRBJ2-2,once,.,CASSQDWKAPSGTGELFF,TGCGCCAGCAGCCAAGATTGGAAAGCCCCATCCGGGACCGGGGAGCTGTTTTTT
14,TRBV18,TRBJ1-5,.,.,CASSPGGGNQPQHF,TGTGCCAGCTCACCTGGAGGAGGCAATCAGCCCCAGCATTTT
13,TRBV28,TRBJ2-2,.,.,CAIRGGSTGELFF,TGTGCCATCCGTGGAGGGAGCACCGGGGAGCTGTTTTTT
16,TRBV7-7,TRBJ1-2,.,TRBD1,CASSIGDRAPGYGYTF,TGTGCCAGCAGCATCGGGGACAGGGCTCCCGGCTATGGCTACACCTTC
15,TRBV11-2,TRBJ2-2,.,.,CASRYTRGNTGELFF,TGTGCCAGCAGATATACCAGGGGAAACACCGGGGAGCTGTTTTTT
13,TRBV7-9,TRBJ1-1,.,.,CASSVEPNTEAFF,TGTGCCAGCAGCGTCGAGCCGAACACTGAAGCTTTCTTT
17,TRBV12-5,TRBJ2-3,.,TRBD2,CASGSSHSGGNTDTQYF,TGTGCTAGTGGTTCCTCACATAGCGGGGGGAACACAGATACGCAGTATTTT
12,TRBV12-3/TRBV12-4,TRBJ2-2,.,.,CASSPDTGELFF,TGTGCCAGCAGTCCAGACACCGGGGAGCTGTTTTTT
12,TRBV5-6,TRBJ1-1,once,.,CASRGFGTEAFF,TGTGCCAGCCGAGGGTTCGGCACTGAAGCTTTCTTT
13,TRBV7-9,TRBJ1-1,.,.,CASSSIRTSEAFF,TGTGCCAGCAGCAGCATCCGAACCTCTGAAGCTTTCTTT
14,TRBV5-5,TRBJ1-1,.,.,CASSLARGNTEAFF,TGTGCCAGCAGCTTGGCCAGGGGGAACACTGAAGCTTTCTTT
14,TRBV11-2,TRBJ1-1,.,TRBD1,CASRPTGENTEAFF,TGTGCCAGCAGACCCACAGGGGAGAACACTGAAGCTTTCTTT
14,TRBV11-1,TRBJ2-7,few,TRBD1,CASSPAGTDPRRYF,TGTGCCAGCAGTCCGGCCGGGACAGACCCCAGGAGATACTTC
13,TRBV2,TRBJ1-5,few,TRBD1,CASWTGSNQPQHF,TGTGCCAGCTGGACAGGGAGCAATCAGCCCCAGCATTTT
15,TRBV6-5,TRBJ2-3,once,TRBD1,CASSSRDSSTDTQYF,TGTGCCAGCAGTAGCCGGGACAGTAGCACAGATACGCAGTATTTT
12,TRBV19,TRBJ2-5,.,.,CASSTDLGTQYF,TGTGCCAGTAGTACCGACTTGGGGACCCAGTACTTC
12,TRBV30,TRBJ1-2,.,.,CAWTRTAGGYTF,TGTGCCTGGACTCGGACGGCGGGAGGCTACACCTTC
13,TRBV12-3/TRBV12-4,TRBJ1-2,.,.,CASSLNTNYGYTF,TGTGCCAGCAGTCTCAACACGAACTATGGCTACACCTTC
15,TRBV12-5,TRBJ2-3,once,TRBD1,CASGSPGQATDTQYF,TGTGCTAGTGGTTCACCCGGACAGGCGACAGATACGCAGTATTTT
13,TRBV27,TRBJ2-7,.,TRBD1,CASIGTETYEQYF,TGTGCCAGCATAGGGACAGAGACCTACGAGCAGTACTTC
17,TRBV3-1/TRBV3-2,TRBJ2-3,.,.,CASSQENYRYSTDTQYF,TGTGCCAGCAGCCAAGAGAATTACAGGTACTCCACAGATACGCAGTATTTT
17,TRBV4-1,TRBJ2-2,once,.,CASSRADSRRRTGELFF,TGCGCCAGCAGCCGAGCGGACAGCCGACGGAGAACCGGGGAGCTGTTTTTT
17,TRBV4-2,TRBJ2-3,once,.,CASSHRPGTMSTDTQYF,TGTGCCAGCAGCCATCGCCCGGGGACAATGAGCACAGATACGCAGTATTTT
19,TRBV6-1,TRBJ2-3,.,TRBD2,CASSGLRASGLTSTDTQYF,TGTGCCAGCAGTGGCTTGCGGGCTAGCGGGCTCACTAGCACAGATACGCAGTATTTT
12,TRBV5-4,TRBJ2-5,.,.,CASSQDFGTQYF,TGTGCCAGCAGCCAGGACTTTGGGACCCAGTACTTC
15,TRBV10-3,TRBJ2-3,.,TRBD1,CAISEGDRGTDTQYF,TGTGCCATCAGTGAGGGCGACAGGGGGACAGATACGCAGTATTTT
17,TRBV7-2,TRBJ1-5,.,.,CASSLRGRGWGNQPQHF,TGTGCCAGCAGCTTACGTGGCAGGGGCTGGGGCAATCAGCCCCAGCATTTT
14,TRBV10-3,TRBJ1-3,.,TRBD1,CASGQDHSGNTIYF,TGTGCCTCGGGACAGGACCACTCTGGAAACACCATATATTTT
12,TRBV2,TRBJ2-1,.,TRBD2,CASNERGDEQFF,TGTGCCAGCAATGAGCGGGGGGATGAGCAGTTCTTC
13,TRBV30,TRBJ2-3,.,.,CAWRRQGGDTQYF,TGTGCCTGGAGAAGGCAGGGGGGAGATACGCAGTATTTT
14,TRBV4-1,TRBJ2-3,.,.,CASSQEGAGDTQYF,TGCGCCAGCAGCCAAGAGGGGGCCGGTGATACGCAGTATTTT
14,TRBV9,TRBJ1-2,.,TRBD1,CASSVDRGRRGYTF,TGTGCCAGCAGCGTAGACAGGGGGCGGCGCGGCTACACCTTC